The 25 T cell receptor beta chains below all came from one sample that was sequenced in a study of regulatory T cells in long-lasting Graves disease. Regarding time point: persistent/refractory GD, antithyroid drugs over 5 years with positive TRAb. Scientists built the TCR library using RNA that was extracted from PBMCs. Building of the TCR beta libraries involved iRepertoire HTBI primers and Arm-PCR of CDR3 regions. TCRdb passed the multiplex PCR reads through MiXCR, listing each CDR3 protein once. The sample includes roughly 470,000 distinct CDR3 sequences, about a fifth of them seen just once. The sequenced sample was peripheral blood mononuclear cells (PBMCs), obtained when the disease was refractory, from a patient treated with antithyroid drugs. The origin of the receptors is a female donor with Graves disease.

The chain employs TRBV4-1 and TRBJ2-6; 7 nucleotides align to TRBD1. Per germline, CDR1 MGHRA and CDR2 YSYEKL. Losses at the gene ends were 0 bases for V and 2 bases for J; bases not matched to a gene: 10. The CDR3 has 19 residues. CDR3 DNA: TGCGCCAGCAGCCAAGAGCTCGGACAGGACCTGGCTGGGGCCAACGTCCTGACTTTC. This translates into CASSQELGQDLAGANVLTF.

This clonotype has more than one count but fewer than ten. The gene calls are TRBV29-1 and TRBJ2-7; maybe TRBD2 (6 bases). The length of the CDR3 is 15 residues. Germline V lookup: CDR1 SQVTM, CDR2 ANQGSEA. Trimming pared 3 bases from V and 5 bases from J, leaving 20 bases between. The CDR3 coding sequence is TGCAGCGTTGATGGTCTCGGGAGAGACCTAAACGAGCAGTACTTC. Encoded protein: CSVDGLGRDLNEQYF.

The genes are TRBV3-1 and TRBJ2-2; D possibly corresponds to TRBD2 (5 bases). The germline V gene has CDR1 LGHDT and CDR2 YNNKEL (reference sequence). V dropped 8 bases and J dropped 4 bases, with 8 bases sitting between them. The CDR3 extends over 12 amino acids. The CDR3 here is CASQAATGELFF. The CDR3 bases are TGTGCCAGCCAAGCGGCCACCGGGGAGCTGTTTTTT. Full variable domain (outside the CDR3, taken from reference TRBV3-1 and TRBJ2-2): DTAVSQTPKYLVTQMGNDKSIKCEQNLGHDTMYWYKQDSKKFLKIMFSYNNKELIINETVPNRFSPKSPDKAHLNLHINSLELGDSAVYFCASQAATGELFFGEGSRLTVL.

This clonotype has a count of ten or more. The rearrangement links TRBV2 to TRBJ1-1; TRBD1 aligns across 11 bases. The CDR3 sequence is 16 residues long. Germline V gives CDR1 SNHLY, CDR2 FYNNEI. Trimming at V came to 2 bases and at J to 4 bases, leaving 6 bases not matched to a gene. This chain's CDR3 is CASSEPGQGVATEAFF. As DNA, the CDR3 is TGTGCCAGCAGTGAACCGGGACAGGGGGTGGCCACTGAAGCTTTCTTT. Supplemented by reference TRBV2 and TRBJ1-1, the full variable domain reads EPEVTQTPSHQVTQMGQEVILRCVPISNHLYFYWYRQILGQKVEFLVSFYNNEISEKSEIFDDQFSVERPDGSNFTLKIRSTKLEDSAMYFCASSEPGQGVATEAFFGQGTRLTVV.

In its sample, this clonotype was seen many times. V gene TRBV12-3 or TRBV12-4 combines with J gene TRBJ1-1, with D perhaps TRBD1 (5 bases). CDR3 size: 13 residues. Trimming shortened V by 6 bases and J by 10 bases, and 18 bases separated the two germline ends. CDR3 in amino acids: CASSSGALGGAFF. CDR3 DNA: TGTGCCAGCAGCTCCGGGGCCCTGGGGGGAGCTTTCTTT.

At least ten counts were recorded for this clonotype. The J gene is TRBJ2-7, the V gene TRBV28; D not certain. The CDR3 spans 14 residues. Germline assignment: CDR1 MDHEN and CDR2 SYDVKM. Trimming took off 4 bases at V and 0 bases at J, with 10 bases between the two ends. CDR3 coding DNA: TGTGCCAGCAGTTCGGGCCCGCCCTCCTACGAGCAGTACTTC. Translating gives CASSSGPPSYEQYF.

A few counts support this clonotype. This chain connects TRBV11-2 to TRBJ1-4, with D possibly matching TRBD1 (5 bases). CDR1 is SGHAT, CDR2 FQNNGV, per germline. This CDR3 contains 15 residues. V dropped 1 base and J dropped 7 bases, with 13 bases sitting between them. CDR3 amino acids: CASSLAGQGGEKLFF. The CDR3 bases are TGTGCCAGCAGCTTAGCCGGCCAGGGTGGTGAAAAACTGTTTTTT.

This clonotype was seen repeatedly, ten times or more. This sequence joins TRBV6-1 and TRBJ2-7; D might be TRBD1 (5 bases). V was trimmed by 3 bases and J by 3 bases, leaving 12 bases between them. The CDR3 has 14 amino acids. Germline CDR1 MNHNS, CDR2 SASEGT. The CDR3 loop is CASSEFAGIYEQYF. CDR3 coding DNA: TGTGCCAGCAGTGAGTTTGCAGGGATCTACGAGCAGTACTTC.

This clonotype was counted once. This rearrangement joins TRBV5-1 to TRBJ1-3; no definite D call. In germline, CDR1 is SGHRS, CDR2 YFSETQ. This CDR3 is built from 16 residues. Trimming cost V 0 bases and J 3 bases, with 13 bases left between them. This CDR3 reads CASSLAGGRVGNTIYF. As DNA, the CDR3 is TGCGCCAGCAGCTTGGCCGGAGGGAGAGTTGGAAACACCATATATTTT.

The V call is TRBV14, the J call TRBJ1-1; D not certain. V was pared by 1 base and J by 2 bases, with 8 bases between. Germline-derived CDR1 and CDR2 are SGHDN and FVKESK. CDR3 length equals 14 residues. The CDR3 protein is CASSQANGNTEAFF. The CDR3 region has the DNA TGTGCCAGCAGCCAAGCCAATGGCAACACTGAAGCTTTCTTT.

Turning to this clonotype: A single base separates this from a much larger clone, so it may be a read error. The gene calls are TRBV6-9 and TRBJ1-5, with D unresolved. This CDR3 spans 13 amino acids. In germline, CDR1 is MNHGY, CDR2 SVAAGI. The CDR3 loop reads CTSSYSARQPQHF. DNA of the CDR3: TGTACCAGCAGTTACTCAGCCAGGCAGCCCCAGCATTTT.

Note on this clonotype: Sequence at one end of the junction differs from germline and may be a read error. The genes are TRBV7-9 and TRBJ1-5; a possible D gene is TRBD1 (6 bases). In germline, CDR1 is SEHNR, CDR2 FQNEAQ (reference sequence). The CDR3 loop spans 16 amino acids. DNA of the CDR3: TGTGCCCGCAGCTTAGGTTGGGGGCAAGGCAATCAGCCCCAGCATTTT. Encoded protein: CARSLGWGQGNQPQHF.

This clonotype was counted a few times. The V gene is TRBV14, the J gene TRBJ2-7; no clear D. The CDR3 has 13 residues. Trimming removed 2 bases from V and 3 bases from J, with 8 bases in between. The germline V gene has CDR1 SGHDN and CDR2 FVKESK. In nucleotides, the CDR3 is TGTGCCAGCAGCCAACTCTTTTACTACGAGCAGTACTTC. It specifies CASSQLFYYEQYF.

This clonotype showed up many times. The CDR3 protein is CASSLAPTGLADLQETQYF. Here the CDR3 DNA reads TGTGCCAGCAGCTTAGCACCGACTGGGCTAGCGGACCTGCAAGAGACCCAGTACTTC. The J gene is TRBJ2-5, the V gene TRBV7-2, with 7 bases fitting TRBD2. The germline V gene has CDR1 SGHTA and CDR2 FQGNSA. Trimming cost V 0 bases and J 2 bases; bases outside gene matches: 15. This CDR3 is built from 19 residues.

Comments on this clonotype: A read error may produce the germline difference seen at one junction end. The chain has TRBV7-7 and TRBJ2-2, with a weak D call TRBD2 (5 bases). The CDR3 has 14 amino acids. CDR1 is SSHAT, CDR2 FNYEAQ, per germline (reference sequence). The CDR3 region is CASSLAMEAGELFF. The DNA of the CDR3 is TGTGCTAGCAGCTTAGCTATGGAGGCCGGGGAGCTGTTTTTT.

This clonotype was detected only a few times. This rearrangement joins TRBV5-5 to TRBJ1-3, with a possible D match to TRBD1 (5 bases). Trimming stripped 2 bases from V and 2 bases from J, with 23 bases between. Germline CDR1 and CDR2: SGHKS and YYEKEE (reference sequence). CDR3 size: 19 residues. CDR3 sequence (DNA): TGTGCCAGCAGCTTCGGGCAGGCAGGGTACGTGGGTGCTGGAAACACCATATATTTT. It encodes CASSFGQAGYVGAGNTIYF. Full variable domain (rest looked up from reference TRBV5-5 and TRBJ1-3): DAGVTQSPTHLIKTRGQQVTLRCSPISGHKSVSWYQQVLGQGPQFIFQYYEKEERGRGNFPDRFSARQFPNYSSELNVNALLLGDSALYLCASSFGQAGYVGAGNTIYFGEGSWLTVV.

The rearrangement joins TRBV6-9 to TRBJ1-1, with 9 bases fitting TRBD1. Looked up from germline, CDR1 is MNHGY and CDR2 is SVAAGI. Germline trimming cut 3 bases from V and 4 bases from J; bases unmatched to any gene: 9. The CDR3 loop spans 16 amino acids. In DNA, the CDR3 is TGTGCCAGCAGTTACACCGACAGGGGGATCGTCACTGAAGCTTTCTTT. Translation gives CASSYTDRGIVTEAFF.

V gene TRBV7-9 combines with J gene TRBJ2-7; 10 nucleotides agree with TRBD1. This CDR3 is 15 amino acids long. V trimming: 7 bases; J trimming: 3 bases; junction bases outside the gene matches: 9. Germline V gene lookup returns CDR1 SEHNR and CDR2 FQNEAQ (reference sequence). The CDR3 coding sequence is TGTGCCAGCACCGGGACAGGGGACCCCTTCTACGAGCAGTACTTC. Protein: CASTGTGDPFYEQYF.

This clonotype was picked up a small number of times. The chain links TRBV6-1 to TRBJ2-6, with D uncertain. V was shortened by 5 bases and J by 0 bases, with 11 bases between the two germline ends. The CDR3 loop spans 16 amino acids. CDR1 is MNHNS, CDR2 SASEGT, per germline. Here the CDR3 DNA reads TGTGCCAGCAGTACCCCGTCCGTCTCTGGGGCCAACGTCCTGACTTTC. This gives the protein CASSTPSVSGANVLTF.

This clonotype showed up just a few times. This clone may be a read error of a much larger clone one base away. The V gene is TRBV12-3 or TRBV12-4, the J gene TRBJ1-1; D not resolved. The germline V and J ends were trimmed by 5 bases and 5 bases, with 6 bases remaining between them. The CDR3 length is 11 residues. The CDR3 protein is CASSRRTEAFF. The DNA of the CDR3 is TGTGCCAGCAGTCGGAGGACTGAAGCTTTCTTT.

This clonotype has only a few counts. This chain links TRBV28 with TRBJ2-3, with TRBD1 as a possible D gene (5 bases). Germline-derived CDR1 and CDR2 are MDHEN and SYDVKM. The CDR3 consists of 12 residues. V shed 6 bases and J shed 1 base, with 5 bases lying between them. CDR3 bases: TGTGCCAGCAGGACAGGCACAGATACGCAGTATTTT. Protein product: CASRTGTDTQYF.

This clonotype has a count of ten or more. The V gene is TRBV12-5, the J gene TRBJ2-2; D is possibly TRBD1 (5 bases). This CDR3 spans 14 amino acids. V shed 6 bases and J shed 4 bases, with 12 bases lying between them. Germline V gene lookup returns CDR1 LGHNT and CDR2 FRNRAP. The CDR3 DNA sequence: TGTGCTAGTGGCCCAGGACAACTCACCGGGGAGCTGTTTTTT. Translated: CASGPGQLTGELFF.

The chain has TRBV7-9 and TRBJ2-7; 8 nucleotides agree with TRBD2. Per the germline V gene, CDR1 is SEHNR and CDR2 is FQNEAQ (reference sequence). V gave up 4 bases and J gave up 5 bases; unmatched junction bases: 19. The CDR3 is made up of 18 amino acids. CDR3 region: CASSSSWSISGRPNEQYF. The DNA for the CDR3 is TGTGCCAGCAGCTCCTCCTGGTCGATAAGCGGGAGACCCAACGAGCAGTACTTC.

The chain carries TRBV7-9 and TRBJ1-6, with D possibly TRBD1 on 6 matching bases. The germline V gene has CDR1 SEHNR and CDR2 FQNEAQ (reference sequence). V was shortened by 4 bases and J by 7 bases, with 14 bases between the two germline ends. The CDR3 spans 15 residues. The CDR3 loop reads CASSYRQASNSPLHF. The CDR3 coding sequence is TGTGCCAGCAGCTACCGACAGGCTTCGAATTCACCCCTCCACTTT.

This clonotype was detected a few times. The rearrangement uses TRBV19 and TRBJ1-2; the D gene is possibly TRBD1 (6 bases). CDR3 length equals 16 residues. The germline V and J ends were trimmed by 5 bases and 0 bases, with 16 bases remaining between them. Germline values: CDR1 LNHDA, CDR2 SQIVND (reference sequence). For the CDR3, the DNA is TGTGCCAGTAGTCGCAGGACAGACGAAGCTAACTATGGCTACACCTTC. Its protein is CASSRRTDEANYGYTF.